The next 4 T cell receptor beta chains were all read from a single sample in a study of T-cell reconstitution after alpha-beta-depleted transplantation in children. The authors prepared the TCRbeta library with unique molecular identifiers. TCRdb ran MiXCR on the PCR reads and lists one entry per CDR3 protein. The sample includes a few hundred thousand distinct CDR3 sequences, 25% to 30% of them seen just once. Sample: PBMCs, taken before TCRalphabeta/CD19-depleted stem cell transplant. The receptors shown here come from a boy younger than two with Wiskott-Aldrich syndrome, due to receive a stem cell transplant.

This clonotype has only a few counts. J is TRBJ2-5 and V is TRBV5-1; 9 nucleotides match TRBD2. Germline-derived CDR1 and CDR2 are SGHRS and YFSETQ. The CDR3 contains 15 residues. Losses at the gene ends were 4 bases for V and 4 bases for J; bases not matched to a gene: 8. Written as DNA, the CDR3 is TGCGCCAGCAGCGTGGCCGGGACTAGCTTAGAGACCCAGTACTTC. This translates into CASSVAGTSLETQYF.

This clonotype was counted ten times or more. The CDR3 protein is CASKETSLHEQYF. The CDR3 DNA reads TGCGCCAGCAAAGAGACTAGCTTACACGAGCAGTACTTC. The chain joins TRBV10-2 to TRBJ2-7; TRBD2 agrees at 7 bases. This CDR3 has 13 residues. Trimming at V came to 7 bases and at J to 5 bases, leaving 8 bases not matched to a gene. Germline CDR1 WSHSY, CDR2 SAAADI.

The chain is built from TRBV10-2 and TRBJ1-2, with TRBD1 matching over 9 bases. Germline-derived CDR1 and CDR2 are WSHSY and SAAADI. This CDR3 comprises 15 residues. J lost 4 bases, V lost 4 bases, and 7 bases had no gene match. For the CDR3, the DNA is TGCGCCAGCAGTGCGCCGGGACAGGGTGTCTATGGCTACACCTTC. This encodes CASSAPGQGVYGYTF.

Turning to this clonotype: A read error may explain this, as a much larger clone is one base away. The chain is built from TRBV10-3 and TRBJ2-5; 9 positions agree with TRBD2. The length of the CDR3 is 16 residues. CDR1 is ENHRY, CDR2 SYGVKD, per germline. V was clipped by 4 bases and J by 2 bases; unmatched bases: 8. In nucleotides, the CDR3 is TGTGCCATCAGTGGCCCGGGACTAGCTGCACAAGAGACCCAGTACTTC. Translating gives CAISGPGLAAQETQYF.